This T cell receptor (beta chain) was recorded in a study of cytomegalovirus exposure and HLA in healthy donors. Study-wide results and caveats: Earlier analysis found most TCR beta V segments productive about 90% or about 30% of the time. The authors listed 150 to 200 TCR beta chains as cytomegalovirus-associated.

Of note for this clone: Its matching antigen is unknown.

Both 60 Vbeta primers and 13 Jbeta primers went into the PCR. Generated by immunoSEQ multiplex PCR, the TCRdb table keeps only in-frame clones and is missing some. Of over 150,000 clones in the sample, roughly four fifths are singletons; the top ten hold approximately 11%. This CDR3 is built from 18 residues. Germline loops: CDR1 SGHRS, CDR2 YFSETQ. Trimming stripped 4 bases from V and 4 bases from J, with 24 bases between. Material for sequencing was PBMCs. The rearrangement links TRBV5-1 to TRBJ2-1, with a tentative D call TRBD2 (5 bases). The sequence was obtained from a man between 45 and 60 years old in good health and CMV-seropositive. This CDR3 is CASSPERSYTDSYNEQFF. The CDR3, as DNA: TGCGCCAGCAGCCCAGAAAGGAGTTACACGGACTCGTACAATGAGCAGTTCTTC.